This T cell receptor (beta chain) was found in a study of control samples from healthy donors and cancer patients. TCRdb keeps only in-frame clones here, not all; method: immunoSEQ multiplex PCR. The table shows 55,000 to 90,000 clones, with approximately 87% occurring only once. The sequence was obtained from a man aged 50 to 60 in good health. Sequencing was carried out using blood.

Here the CDR3 DNA reads TGTGCCACCAGTGATTTGCACCGGACTAGCGGGGCACGAGGGACCGGGGAGCTGTTTTTT. Protein: CATSDLHRTSGARGTGELFF. The J gene is TRBJ2-2, the V gene TRBV24-1; 12 nucleotides agree with TRBD2. Germline V gene lookup returns CDR1 KGHDR and CDR2 SFDVKD. Trimming took 0 bases from V and 5 from J; bases not matched to a gene: 12. This CDR3 contains 20 residues.